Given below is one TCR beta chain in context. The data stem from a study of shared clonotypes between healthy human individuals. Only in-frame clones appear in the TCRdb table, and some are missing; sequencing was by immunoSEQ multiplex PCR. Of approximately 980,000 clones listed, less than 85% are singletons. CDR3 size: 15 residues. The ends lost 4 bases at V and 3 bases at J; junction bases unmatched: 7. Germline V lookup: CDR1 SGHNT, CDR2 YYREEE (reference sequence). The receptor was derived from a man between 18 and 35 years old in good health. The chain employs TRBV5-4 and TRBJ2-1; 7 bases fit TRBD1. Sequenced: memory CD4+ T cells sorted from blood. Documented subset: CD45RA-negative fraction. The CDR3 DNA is TGTGCCAGCAGCCAGGGACAGCTTAACTACAATGAGCAGTTCTTC. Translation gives CASSQGQLNYNEQFF.